This TCR beta chain was profiled in a study of blood T cell repertoires in COVID-19. Background on the study: Samples of COVID-19 (acute and convalescent) were obtained from the United States, Italy and Spain. PBMCs, B-cell-depleted T cells, or T cells were the source of the cDNA or gDNA that made up the material.

Profiled with immunoSEQ multiplex PCR; TCRdb holds only in-frame clones, not every one. This repertoire shows 60,000 to 75,000 clones, 82% found once; its top ten account for roughly 12%. The CDR3 has 16 residues. V shed 2 bases, J shed 3 bases, and the junction held 8 bases outside the gene matches. Germline-derived CDR1 and CDR2 are GTSNPN and SVGIG (reference sequence). The J gene is TRBJ2-3, the V gene TRBV30, with TRBD2 matching 10 bases. The TCR was taken from a human donor in a cohort sampled during active COVID-19. Sequencing was done on a sample of peripheral blood. This CDR3 is CAWSTKAGGITDTQYF. CDR3 nucleotide sequence: TGTGCCTGGAGTACCAAAGCGGGGGGGATAACAGATACGCAGTATTTT.